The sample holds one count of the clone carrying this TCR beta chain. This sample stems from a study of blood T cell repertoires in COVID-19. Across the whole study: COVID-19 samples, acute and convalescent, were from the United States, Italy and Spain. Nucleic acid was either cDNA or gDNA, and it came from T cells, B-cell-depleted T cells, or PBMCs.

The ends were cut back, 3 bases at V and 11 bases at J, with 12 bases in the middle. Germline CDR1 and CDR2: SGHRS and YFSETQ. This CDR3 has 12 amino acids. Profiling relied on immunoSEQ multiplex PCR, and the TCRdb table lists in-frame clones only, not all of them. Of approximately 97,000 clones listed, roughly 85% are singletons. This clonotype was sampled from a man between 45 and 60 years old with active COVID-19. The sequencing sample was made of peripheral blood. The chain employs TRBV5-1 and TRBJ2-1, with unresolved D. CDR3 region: CASSSNSGQQFF. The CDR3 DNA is TGCGCCAGCAGCTCCAACTCAGGTCAGCAGTTCTTC. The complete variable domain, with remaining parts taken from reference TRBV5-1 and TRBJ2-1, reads KAGVTQTPRYLIKTRGQQVTLSCSPISGHRSVSWYQQTPGQGLQFLFEYFSETQRNKGNFPGRFSGRQFSNSRSEMNVSTLELGDSALYLCASSSNSGQQFFGPGTRLTVL.